The clone carrying this TCR beta chain has more than one count but fewer than ten. The germline V and J ends were trimmed by 10 bases and 6 bases, with 16 bases remaining between them. Per the germline V gene, CDR1 is MNHNS and CDR2 is SASEGT. The CDR3 spans 12 residues. The sample is drawn from a study of OX40 agonist ivuxolimab in advanced cancers. Produced via immunoSEQ multiplex PCR; TCRdb's table is partial and in-frame only. Here the sample spans tens of thousands of clones, roughly 90% being singletons. This sample comprised CD4+ or CD8+ T cells sorted from blood, obtained in a trial of the OX40 agonist ivuxolimab. The chain uses TRBV6-1 and TRBJ2-7; tentative D call: TRBD2 (5 bases). The clonotype was recovered from an adult with an advanced solid tumor such as melanoma, head and neck, liver or kidney cancer. The CDR3 spells CATLGAGVEQYV. CDR3 nucleotides: TGTGCCACCTTGGGAGCTGGGGTCGAGCAGTACGTC.